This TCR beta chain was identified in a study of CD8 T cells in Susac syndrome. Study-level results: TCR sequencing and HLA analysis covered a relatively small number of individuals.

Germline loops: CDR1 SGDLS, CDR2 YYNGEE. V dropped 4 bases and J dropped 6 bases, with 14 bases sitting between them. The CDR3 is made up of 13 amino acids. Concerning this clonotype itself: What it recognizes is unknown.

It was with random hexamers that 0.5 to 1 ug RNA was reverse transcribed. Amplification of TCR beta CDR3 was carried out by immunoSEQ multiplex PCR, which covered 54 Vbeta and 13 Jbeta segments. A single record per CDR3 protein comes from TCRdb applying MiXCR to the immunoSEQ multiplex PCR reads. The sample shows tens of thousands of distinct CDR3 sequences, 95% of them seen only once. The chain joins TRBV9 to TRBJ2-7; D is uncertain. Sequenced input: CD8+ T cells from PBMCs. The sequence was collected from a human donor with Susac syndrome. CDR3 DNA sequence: TGTGCCAGCAGCCCCGGACCGTGGGGCGAGCAGTACTTC. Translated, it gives CASSPGPWGEQYF.